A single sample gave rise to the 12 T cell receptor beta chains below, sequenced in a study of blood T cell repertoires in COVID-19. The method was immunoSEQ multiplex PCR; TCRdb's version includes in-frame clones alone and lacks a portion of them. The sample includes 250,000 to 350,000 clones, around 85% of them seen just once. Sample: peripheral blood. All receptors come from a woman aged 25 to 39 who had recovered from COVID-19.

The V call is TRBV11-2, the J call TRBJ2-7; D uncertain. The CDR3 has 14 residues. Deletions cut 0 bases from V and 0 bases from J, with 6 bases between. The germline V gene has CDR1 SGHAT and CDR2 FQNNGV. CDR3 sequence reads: CASSLERLSYEQYF. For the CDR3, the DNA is TGTGCCAGCAGCTTAGAGCGACTCTCCTACGAGCAGTACTTC.

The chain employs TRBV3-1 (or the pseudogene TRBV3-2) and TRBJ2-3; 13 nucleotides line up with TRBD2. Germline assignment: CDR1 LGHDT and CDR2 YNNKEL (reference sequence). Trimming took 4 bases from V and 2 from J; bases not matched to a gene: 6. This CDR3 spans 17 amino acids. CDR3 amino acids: CASSPTSGGPYTDTQYF. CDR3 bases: TGTGCCAGCAGCCCGACTAGCGGGGGGCCATACACAGATACGCAGTATTTT.

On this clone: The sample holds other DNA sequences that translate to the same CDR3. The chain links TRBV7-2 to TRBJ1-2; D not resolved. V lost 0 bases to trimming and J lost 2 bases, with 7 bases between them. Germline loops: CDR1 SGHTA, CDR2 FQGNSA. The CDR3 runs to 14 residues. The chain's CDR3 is CASSLAPGNYGYTF. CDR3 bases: TGTGCCAGCAGCTTAGCTCCGGGGAACTATGGCTACACCTTC.

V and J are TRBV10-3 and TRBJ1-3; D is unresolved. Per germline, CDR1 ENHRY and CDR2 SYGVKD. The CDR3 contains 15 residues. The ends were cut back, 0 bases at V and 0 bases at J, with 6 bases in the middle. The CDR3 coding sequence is TGTGCCATCAGTGAGTCCGCGAGCTCTGGAAACACCATATATTTT. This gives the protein CAISESASSGNTIYF.

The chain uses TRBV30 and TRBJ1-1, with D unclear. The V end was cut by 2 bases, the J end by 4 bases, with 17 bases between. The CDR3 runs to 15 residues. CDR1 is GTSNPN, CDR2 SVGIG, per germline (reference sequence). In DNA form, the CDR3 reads TGTGCCTGGAGTACGGGAGGACCATTAACCACTGAAGCTTTCTTT. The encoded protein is CAWSTGGPLTTEAFF.

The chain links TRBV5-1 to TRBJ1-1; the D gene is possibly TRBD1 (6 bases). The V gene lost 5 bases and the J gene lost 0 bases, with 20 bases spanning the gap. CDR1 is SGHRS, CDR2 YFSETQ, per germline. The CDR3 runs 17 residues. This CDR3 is CASRSQGGSRVNTEAFF. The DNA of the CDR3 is TGCGCCAGCAGATCACAGGGAGGGTCAAGGGTGAACACTGAAGCTTTCTTT.

This chain's CDR3 is CASSFLEGTSPLHF. CDR3 bases: TGTGCCAGCAGCTTCTTGGAGGGAACTTCACCCCTCCACTTT. This chain uses TRBV7-8 with TRBJ1-6; the D is unclear. Germline loops: CDR1 SGHVS, CDR2 FQNEAQ. V was cut by 3 bases and J by 9 bases, with 12 bases left in between. The CDR3 contains 14 residues.

CDR3: CASSFNRGESGYTF. The DNA for the CDR3 is TGTGCCAGCAGTTTCAACAGGGGAGAGAGTGGCTACACCTTC. V gene TRBV27 combines with J gene TRBJ1-2, with TRBD1 matching 7 bases. V was clipped by 3 bases and J by 7 bases; unmatched bases: 8. In germline, CDR1 is MNHEY, CDR2 SMNVEV (reference sequence). This CDR3 is 14 amino acids long.

The CDR3 region is CATSRDNEDRGVETQYF. Here the CDR3 DNA reads TGTGCCACCAGCAGAGATAACGAGGACAGGGGTGTGGAGACCCAGTACTTC. The chain couples TRBV15 to TRBJ2-5, with 9 bases matching TRBD1. Germline CDR1 LNHNV, CDR2 YYDKDF (reference sequence). Losses at the gene ends were 0 bases for V and 5 bases for J; bases not matched to a gene: 10. The CDR3 runs to 17 residues.

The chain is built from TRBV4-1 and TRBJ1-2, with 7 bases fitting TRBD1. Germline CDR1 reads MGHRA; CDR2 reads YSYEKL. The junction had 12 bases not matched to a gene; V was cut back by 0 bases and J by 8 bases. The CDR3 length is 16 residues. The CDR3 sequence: CASSQDPTIRGQGYTF. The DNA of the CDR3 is TGCGCCAGCAGCCAAGATCCCACAATAAGGGGGCAAGGCTACACCTTC.

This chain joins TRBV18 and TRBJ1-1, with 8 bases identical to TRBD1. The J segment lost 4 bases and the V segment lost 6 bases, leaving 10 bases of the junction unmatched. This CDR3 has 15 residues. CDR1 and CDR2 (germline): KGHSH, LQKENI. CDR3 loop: CASSWTGTSGTEAFF. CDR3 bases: TGTGCCAGCTCCTGGACAGGGACTTCGGGCACTGAAGCTTTCTTT.

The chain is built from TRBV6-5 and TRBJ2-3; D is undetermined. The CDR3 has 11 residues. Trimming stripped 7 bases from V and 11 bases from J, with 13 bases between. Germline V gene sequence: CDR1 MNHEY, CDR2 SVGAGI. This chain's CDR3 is CASKLGEVQYF. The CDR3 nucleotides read TGTGCCAGCAAATTGGGCGAAGTGCAGTATTTT.